This TCR beta chain originates from a study of cytomegalovirus exposure and HLA in healthy donors. Notes on the study in general: The authors listed 150 to 200 TCR beta chains as cytomegalovirus-associated. A later analysis associated some 16,000 TCR beta sequences with HLA alleles at a 0.05 false discovery rate.

Germline CDR1 and CDR2: SQVTM and ANQGSEA. The CDR3 totals 12 residues. As regards this clone: Its antigen is unknown. One end of the junction varies from germline; a read error may be responsible.

Primers included in the PCR were 60 Vbeta and 13 Jbeta primers. Produced via immunoSEQ multiplex PCR; TCRdb's table is partial and in-frame only. The table lists 150,000 to 200,000 clones, 65% to 85% of them singletons. This clonotype was obtained from a male donor in good health and CMV-seropositive. The chain links TRBV29-1 to TRBJ1-2; 8 nucleotides align to TRBD1. The sample consisted of PBMCs. The CDR3 DNA follows: TGTTCGCTTAGGACAGGGCTTTATGGCTACACCTTC. As protein: CSLRTGLYGYTF.